These 30 T cell receptor beta chains were sequenced from one sample in a study of T cell responses to AZD1222 COVID-19 vaccine (dated by TCRdb to the early 2020s). Interpreted using the paper, the time point label stands for: baseline before first vaccination. The library was generated by the immunoSEQ multiplex PCR assay. TCRdb took over this immuneACCESS table, retaining in-frame rearrangements with V and J assigned. Such tables are incomplete; in checked studies, under half of the missing clones stem from an unresolved V gene, and the remainder is unexplained. This sample lists roughly 150,000 clones; less than 95% were detected once. 1.1% to 1.5% of the sample is held by the ten biggest clonotypes. Sequenced material: peripheral blood, taken on day 0 of AZD1222 vaccination. These receptors were taken from an adult in good health.

The chain links TRBV7-6 to TRBJ1-6; D is unresolved. Trimming removed 1 base from V and 14 bases from J, with 12 bases in between. The CDR3 is 13 amino acids. Germline CDR1 SGHVS, CDR2 FNYEAQ. CDR3: CASSLVQFQSLHF. The CDR3 coding sequence is TGTGCCAGCAGCTTAGTACAGTTCCAGTCCCTCCACTTT.

The CDR3 loop reads CASSLDRKETQYF. CDR3 nucleotide sequence: TGCGCCAGCAGCCTAGACAGAAAAGAGACCCAGTACTTC. This chain uses TRBV4-1 with TRBJ2-5, with D perhaps TRBD1 (5 bases). V was trimmed by 4 bases and J by 3 bases, leaving 9 bases between them. The CDR3 runs 13 residues. Per the germline V gene, CDR1 is MGHRA and CDR2 is YSYEKL.

The rearrangement joins TRBV3-1 (or the pseudogene TRBV3-2) to TRBJ1-1, with D perhaps matching TRBD1 (5 bases). Germline V CDR1 and CDR2: LGHDT, YNNKEL (reference sequence). The CDR3 is 14 residues long. Deletions cut 0 bases from V and 2 bases from J, with 7 bases between. This CDR3 is CASSQDQGNTEAFF. The CDR3 DNA is TGTGCCAGCAGCCAAGATCAGGGTAACACTGAAGCTTTCTTT.

The chain uses TRBV12-2 and TRBJ1-1. TRBV12-2 represents a pseudogene. The CDR3 covers 14 residues. CDR3 loop: CAKSLRGRTSEAFF. The CDR3, as DNA: TGTGCAAAATCCCTCCGAGGCAGGACCTCTGAAGCTTTCTTT.

CDR3 DNA: TGCAGCGTTGAAGATCCGAACTGGGAGGGGGCAGATACGCAGTATTTT. Its translation is CSVEDPNWEGADTQYF. The J gene is TRBJ2-3, the V gene TRBV29-1; TRBD2 is a possible D gene (7 bases). CDR3 length: 16 amino acids. Per the germline V gene, CDR1 is SQVTM and CDR2 is ANQGSEA. Trimming cost V 0 bases and J 4 bases, with 17 bases left between them.

The CDR3 DNA follows: TGTGCCAGCAGTGACGGCGGCTACACAGATACGCAGTATTTT. Protein sequence: CASSDGGYTDTQYF. This chain connects TRBV25-1 to TRBJ2-3; unclear D gene. Deletions cut 3 bases from V and 2 bases from J, with 9 bases between. In germline, CDR1 is MGHDK, CDR2 SYGVNS. The CDR3 covers 14 residues.

J is TRBJ1-2 and V is TRBV5-6; D gene ambiguous. The germline V and J ends were trimmed by 1 base and 3 bases, with 10 bases remaining between them. This CDR3 region has 14 residues. Germline CDR1 SGHDT, CDR2 YYEEEE. CDR3 nucleotide sequence: TGTGCCAGCAGCTTGAGGGCAGCTGACTATGGCTACACCTTC. It yields the protein CASSLRAADYGYTF.

The chain combines TRBV4-1 with TRBJ1-2; D is possibly TRBD1 (6 bases). V lost 1 base to trimming and J lost 6 bases, with 15 bases between them. This CDR3 is built from 15 residues. CDR1 and CDR2 from the germline V gene are MGHRA and YSYEKL. The CDR3 is CASSQGVGQLHGYTF. CDR3 bases: TGCGCCAGCAGCCAAGGGGTTGGACAGCTCCATGGCTACACCTTC.

The chain recombines TRBV9 with TRBJ1-3, with D unclear. The CDR3 is 13 residues long. V was cut by 0 bases and J by 8 bases, with 9 bases left in between. Germline loops: CDR1 SGDLS, CDR2 YYNGEE. The CDR3 nucleotides read TGTGCCAGCAGCGTAGGACCTGTGGACACCATATATTTT. It is translated as CASSVGPVDTIYF. Combining the CDR3 with reference TRBV9 and TRBJ1-3 gives the whole variable domain DSGVTQTPKHLITATGQRVTLRCSPRSGDLSVYWYQQSLDQGLQFLIQYYNGEERAKGNILERFSAQQFPDLHSELNLSSLELGDSALYFCASSVGPVDTIYFGEGSWLTVV.

V usage is TRBV6-5 and J usage is TRBJ1-6; D perhaps matches TRBD1 (6 bases). V was cut by 6 bases and J by 1 base, with 10 bases left in between. The germline CDR1 and CDR2 sequences are MNHEY and SVGAGI. CDR3 size: 15 residues. The CDR3 bases are TGTGCCAGCAGATCCAGGGGATCCTATAATTCACCCCTCCACTTT. The encoded protein is CASRSRGSYNSPLHF.

The chain links TRBV28 to TRBJ1-2; TRBD1 matches at 8 bases. After removal of 2 bases from V and 3 bases from J, the junction contained 8 bases not matched to a gene. CDR1 and CDR2 (germline): MDHEN, SYDVKM. The CDR3 runs 16 residues. The DNA of the CDR3 is TGTGCCAGCAGTTTAGGTCCGGACAGGGCGGACTATGGCTACACCTTC. Residues: CASSLGPDRADYGYTF.

The chain recombines TRBV2 with TRBJ2-1; D is undetermined. The CDR3 has 14 amino acids. Trimming took 4 bases from V and 0 from J, leaving 7 bases between them. Germline loops: CDR1 SNHLY, CDR2 FYNNEI. Written as DNA, the CDR3 is TGTGCCAGCAGTGCCAGGAGCTCCTACAATGAGCAGTTCTTC. Amino acids: CASSARSSYNEQFF.

The DNA of the CDR3 is TGCGCCAGCAGCCAAGATCGTCGGCAGGCTAAAGTTGGCAAAAACATTCAGTACTTC. As protein: CASSQDRRQAKVGKNIQYF. This chain links TRBV4-1 with TRBJ2-4; D unresolved. The V and J ends lost 0 bases and 3 bases respectively, with 21 bases between them. CDR3 length equals 19 residues. Germline V gene data show CDR1 as MGHRA and CDR2 as YSYEKL.

The chain is built from TRBV7-9 and TRBJ1-1; D may be TRBD1 (5 bases). The CDR3 is 14 residues long. V was clipped by 8 bases and J by 5 bases, with 18 bases between them. CDR1 SEHNR and CDR2 FQNEAQ come from the germline V gene (reference sequence). CDR3 sequence (DNA): TGTGCCAGCTTCCTAAGCAATGGGGCTACTGAAGCTTTCTTT. It encodes CASFLSNGATEAFF.

V and J are TRBV13 and TRBJ2-2; 9 positions agree with TRBD1. V shed 5 bases, J shed 2 bases, and the junction held 9 bases outside the gene matches. The CDR3 runs 17 residues. Per germline, CDR1 PRHDT and CDR2 FYEKMQ (reference sequence). The CDR3 is CASSLGPGQGNTGELFF. The CDR3 nucleotides are TGTGCCAGCAGCCTTGGGCCGGGACAGGGTAACACCGGGGAGCTGTTTTTT.

CDR3 sequence reads: CASRDSHNEQFF. The CDR3 region has the DNA TGTGCCAGCAGGGACAGCCACAATGAGCAGTTCTTC. This rearrangement joins TRBV6-5 to TRBJ2-1; TRBD1 might be the D (6 bases). CDR1 and CDR2 (germline): MNHEY, SVGAGI. There are 12 residues in the CDR3. Trimming left V 6 bases short and J 5 bases short, with 8 bases between.

The chain joins TRBV3-1 (or the pseudogene TRBV3-2) to TRBJ2-7; 8 positions agree with TRBD2. The CDR3 consists of 18 residues. V dropped 4 bases and J dropped 7; count of bases not matched to a gene: 21. Germline assignment: CDR1 LGHDT and CDR2 YNNKEL (reference sequence). DNA for the CDR3: TGTGCCAGCAGCCCCGGGGGTCCAAGCGGGAGAACGGCTCGAGAGCAGTACTTC. It yields the protein CASSPGGPSGRTAREQYF.

The gene calls are TRBV5-6 and TRBJ2-5; no definite D call. Germline CDR1 and CDR2: SGHDT and YYEEEE. V shed 0 bases and J shed 5 bases, with 5 bases lying between them. The CDR3 totals 12 residues. This CDR3 is CASSLGVETQYF. As DNA, the CDR3 is TGTGCCAGCAGCTTGGGGGTCGAGACCCAGTACTTC.

The chain has TRBV30 and TRBJ1-1; TRBD1 agrees at 10 bases. Looked up from germline, CDR1 is GTSNPN and CDR2 is SVGIG (reference sequence). Trimming took 1 base from V and 7 from J; bases not matched to a gene: 3. The CDR3 runs to 13 residues. CDR3 sequence: CAWSEDRGYEAFF. The CDR3 coding sequence is TGTGCCTGGAGTGAGGACAGGGGGTATGAAGCTTTCTTT. Drawing the rest from reference TRBV30 and TRBJ1-1, the complete variable domain is SQTIHQWPATLVQPVGSPLSLECTVEGTSNPNLYWYRQAAGRGLQLLFYSVGIGQISSEVPQNLSASRPQDRQFILSSKKLLLSDSGFYLCAWSEDRGYEAFFGQGTRLTVV.

The CDR3 spells CASSQVITDTQYF. The CDR3 bases are TGTGCCAGCAGCCAAGTTATAACAGATACGCAGTATTTT. The V and J genes are TRBV3-1 (or the pseudogene TRBV3-2) and TRBJ2-3; unclear D gene. The ends were cut back, 1 base at V and 3 bases at J, with 5 bases in the middle. Per germline, CDR1 LGHDT and CDR2 YNNKEL (reference sequence). The CDR3 spans 13 residues.

The chain links TRBV6-2 or TRBV6-3 to TRBJ2-7, with 9 bases lining up with TRBD2. V trimming: 5 bases; J trimming: 2 bases; junction bases outside the gene matches: 4. Germline CDR1 MNHEY, CDR2 SVGEGT. The CDR3 is made up of 14 amino acids. CDR3 DNA sequence: TGTGCCAGCAGTCTGACTAGCGGTCCCTACGAGCAGTACTTC. This codes for CASSLTSGPYEQYF.

The chain joins TRBV9 to TRBJ2-3; maybe TRBD1 (6 bases). The germline gives CDR1 SGDLS, CDR2 YYNGEE. The V end lost 3 bases, the J end lost 0 bases, and 14 bases lay between the germline ends. CDR3 size: 16 residues. The CDR3 sequence is CASSDPQGKSTDTQYF. The CDR3 DNA sequence: TGTGCCAGCAGCGACCCACAGGGTAAAAGCACAGATACGCAGTATTTT.

The genes are TRBV4-1 and TRBJ2-3; TRBD1 aligns across 7 bases. This CDR3 is built from 16 residues. With V trimmed by 2 bases and J by 5 bases, 10 bases remained unmatched. Germline values: CDR1 MGHRA, CDR2 YSYEKL. The DNA for the CDR3 is TGCGCCAGCAGCCAAAGGTCCGGACAGGCGGGAGATACGCAGTATTTT. This translates into CASSQRSGQAGDTQYF.

The chain carries TRBV5-5 and TRBJ1-5, with 11 positions matching TRBD1. The CDR3 extends over 15 amino acids. V lost 2 bases, J lost 6 bases, and 4 bases stayed unmatched. Germline CDR1 reads SGHKS; CDR2 reads YYEKEE (reference sequence). The CDR3 region is CASSFRTGGGQPQHF. DNA of the CDR3: TGTGCCAGCAGCTTTAGGACAGGGGGCGGTCAGCCCCAGCATTTT.

The chain carries TRBV5-1 and TRBJ1-1; the match to TRBD1 covers 7 bases. V was clipped by 4 bases and J by 1 base; unmatched bases: 7. Germline-derived CDR1 and CDR2 are SGHRS and YFSETQ. This CDR3 region has 15 residues. The CDR3 protein is CASSVEGARNTEAFF. Written as DNA, the CDR3 is TGCGCCAGCAGCGTAGAGGGGGCAAGGAACACTGAAGCTTTCTTT.

The chain combines TRBV10-3 with TRBJ2-1; D unclear. The V gene lost 5 bases and the J gene lost 7 bases, with 9 bases spanning the gap. CDR3 length: 12 amino acids. Germline assignment: CDR1 ENHRY and CDR2 SYGVKD. CDR3 nucleotide sequence: TGTGCCATCAGTCCCGGCGGTAATGAGCAGTTCTTC. Its translation is CAISPGGNEQFF.

The chain couples TRBV30 to TRBJ2-2, with a tentative D call TRBD1 (6 bases). From germline, CDR1 is GTSNPN and CDR2 SVGIG (reference sequence). V was pared by 4 bases and J by 4 bases, with 19 bases between. The CDR3 consists of 16 residues. CDR3 amino acids: CAWTRGVQGSTGELFF. The CDR3 DNA follows: TGTGCCTGGACCCGGGGTGTCCAGGGGTCCACCGGGGAGCTGTTTTTT.

V is TRBV24-1 and J is TRBJ1-1; tentatively, D is TRBD1 (6 bases). The V end lost 4 bases, the J end lost 10 bases, and 15 bases lay between the germline ends. This CDR3 spans 13 amino acids. Germline CDR1 and CDR2: KGHDR and SFDVKD. CDR3 in DNA: TGTGCCACCAGTGAAACAGGGTTGGTTGGAGCTTTCTTT. This translates into CATSETGLVGAFF.

This rearrangement joins TRBV6-1 to TRBJ1-2, with 7 bases lining up with TRBD1. The germline gives CDR1 MNHNS, CDR2 SASEGT. The CDR3 is 15 amino acids. J gave up 3 bases and V 3 bases, and 7 bases lay outside the gene matches. CDR3 sequence: CASSDGTARDYGYTF. The CDR3 nucleotides are TGTGCCAGCAGTGACGGGACAGCACGGGACTATGGCTACACCTTC.

The genes are TRBV9 and TRBJ1-6; TRBD1 might be the D (5 bases). From germline, CDR1 is SGDLS and CDR2 YYNGEE. V lost 5 bases and J lost 4, with 10 bases in between. CDR3 size: 14 residues. The CDR3, as DNA: TGTGCCAGCAGGGGGGACGGATATAATTCACCCCTCCACTTT. As protein: CASRGDGYNSPLHF.